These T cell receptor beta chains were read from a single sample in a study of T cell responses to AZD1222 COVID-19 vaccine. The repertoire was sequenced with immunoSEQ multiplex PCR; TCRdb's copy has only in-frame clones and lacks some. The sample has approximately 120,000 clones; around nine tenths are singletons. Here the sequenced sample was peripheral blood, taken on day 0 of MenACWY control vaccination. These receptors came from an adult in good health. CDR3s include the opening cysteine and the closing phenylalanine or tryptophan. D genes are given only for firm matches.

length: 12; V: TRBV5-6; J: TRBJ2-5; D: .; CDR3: CASSLAPETQYF
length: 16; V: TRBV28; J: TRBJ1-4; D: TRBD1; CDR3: CASSLWTGGAGEKLFF
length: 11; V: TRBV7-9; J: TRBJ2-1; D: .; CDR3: CASTKQEEQFF
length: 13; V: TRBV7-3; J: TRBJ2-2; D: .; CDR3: CASSLKVTGELFF
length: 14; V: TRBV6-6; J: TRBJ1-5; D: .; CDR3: CASSYQARGQPQHF
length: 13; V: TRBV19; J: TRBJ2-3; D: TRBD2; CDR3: CASSAGAPDTQYF
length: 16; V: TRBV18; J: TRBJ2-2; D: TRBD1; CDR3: CASSQTGTGVSGELFF
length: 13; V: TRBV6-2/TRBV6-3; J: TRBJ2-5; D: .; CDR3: CASSIGPGETQYF
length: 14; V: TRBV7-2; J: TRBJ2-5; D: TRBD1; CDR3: CASSYDRGGETQYF
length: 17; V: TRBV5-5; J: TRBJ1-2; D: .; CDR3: CASSLEGLTGKGYGYTF
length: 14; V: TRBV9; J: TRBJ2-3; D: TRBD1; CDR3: CASSPGTVSYTQYF
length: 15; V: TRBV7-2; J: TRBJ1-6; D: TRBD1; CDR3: CASSLQGAYNSPLHF
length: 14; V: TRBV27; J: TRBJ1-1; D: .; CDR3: CASSPFPGAPEAFF
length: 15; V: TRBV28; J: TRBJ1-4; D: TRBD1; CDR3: CASNQGGRANEKLFF
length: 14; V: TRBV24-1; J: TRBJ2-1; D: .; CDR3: CATSAPGRGDSQFF
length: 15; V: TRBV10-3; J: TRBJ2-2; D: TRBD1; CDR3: CATTQGMLDTGELFF
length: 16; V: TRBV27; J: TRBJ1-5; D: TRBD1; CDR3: CASSLTGILGNQPQHF
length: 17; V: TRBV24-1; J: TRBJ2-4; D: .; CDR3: CATSVFGRPSCKNIQYF
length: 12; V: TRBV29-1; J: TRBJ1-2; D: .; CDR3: CSVAQGNYGYTF
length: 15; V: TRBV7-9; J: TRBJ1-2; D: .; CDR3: CASSRAGKGLYGYTF
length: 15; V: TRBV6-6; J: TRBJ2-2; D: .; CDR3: CASSYFDSPAGELFF
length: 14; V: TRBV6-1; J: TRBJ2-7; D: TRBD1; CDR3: CASSEGQTPYEQYF
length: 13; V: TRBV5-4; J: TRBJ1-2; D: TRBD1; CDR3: CASSLGDRRGYTF
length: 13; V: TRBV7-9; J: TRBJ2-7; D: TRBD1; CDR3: CASSFDRGLEQYF
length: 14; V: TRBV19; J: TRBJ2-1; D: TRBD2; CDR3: CASRRLAGVHEQFF
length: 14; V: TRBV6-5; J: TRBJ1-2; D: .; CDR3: CASSVAGRDYGYTF
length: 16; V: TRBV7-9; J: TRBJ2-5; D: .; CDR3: CASSLGGSLFQETQYF
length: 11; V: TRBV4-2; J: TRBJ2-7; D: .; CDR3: CASSSSYEQYF
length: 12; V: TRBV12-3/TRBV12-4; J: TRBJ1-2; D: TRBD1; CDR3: CASSFGTGVITF
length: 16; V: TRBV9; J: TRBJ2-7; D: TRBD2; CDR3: CASSVVREGFLYEQYF
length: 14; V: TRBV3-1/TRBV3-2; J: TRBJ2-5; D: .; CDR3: CASSQELAGEVRYF
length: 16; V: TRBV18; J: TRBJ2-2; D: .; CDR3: CASSPQASGNTGELFF
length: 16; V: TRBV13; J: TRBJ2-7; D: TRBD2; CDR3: CASKGNSGRFSYEQYF
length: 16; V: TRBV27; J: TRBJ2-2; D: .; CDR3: CASTIRGVKRTGELFF
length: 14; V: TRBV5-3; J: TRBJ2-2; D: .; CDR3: CARFPLKITGELFF
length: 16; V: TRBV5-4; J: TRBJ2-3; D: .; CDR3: CASSLAQGGFTDTQYF
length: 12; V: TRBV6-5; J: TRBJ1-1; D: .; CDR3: CASIPTRDEAFF
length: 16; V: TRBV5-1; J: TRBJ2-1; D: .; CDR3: CASSLADRIWGDEQFF
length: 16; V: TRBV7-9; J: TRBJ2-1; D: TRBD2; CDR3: CASSSRSGRARNEQFF
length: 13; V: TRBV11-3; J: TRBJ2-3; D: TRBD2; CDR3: CASGRVDTDTQYF
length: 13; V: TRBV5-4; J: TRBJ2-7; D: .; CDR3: CASSLDGVSEQYF
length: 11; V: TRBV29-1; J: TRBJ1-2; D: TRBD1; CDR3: CSSGTGDGYTF
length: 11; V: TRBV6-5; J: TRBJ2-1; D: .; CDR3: CASGRGNEQFF
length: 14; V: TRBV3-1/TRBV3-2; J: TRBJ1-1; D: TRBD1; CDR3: CASSLIGQGAEAFF
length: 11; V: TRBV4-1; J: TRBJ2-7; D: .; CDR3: CASSQGREQYF
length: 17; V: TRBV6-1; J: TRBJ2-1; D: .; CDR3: CASSEAWGRGSYNEQFF
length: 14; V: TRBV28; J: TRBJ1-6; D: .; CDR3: CASSGGDSNSPLHF
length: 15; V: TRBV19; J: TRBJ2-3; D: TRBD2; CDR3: CASRRLAGGKDTQYF
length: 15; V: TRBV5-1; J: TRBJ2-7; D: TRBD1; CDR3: CASSLSGQGVDEQYF
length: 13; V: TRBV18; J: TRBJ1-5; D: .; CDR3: CASSPGNNQPQHF
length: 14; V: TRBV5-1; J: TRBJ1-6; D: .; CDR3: CASTAVEGNSPLHF
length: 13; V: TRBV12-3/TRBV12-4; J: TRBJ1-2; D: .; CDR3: CASSLYRVDGYTF
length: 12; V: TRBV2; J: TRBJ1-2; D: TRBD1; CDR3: CASDREEIGYTF
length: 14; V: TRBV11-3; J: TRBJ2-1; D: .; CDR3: CASRDPWADNEQFF
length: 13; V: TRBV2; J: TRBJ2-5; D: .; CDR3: CASSPQGWETQYF
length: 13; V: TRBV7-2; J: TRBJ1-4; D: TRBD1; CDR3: CASSYRGDEKLFF
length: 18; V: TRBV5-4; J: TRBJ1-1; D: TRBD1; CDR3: CASSSDRDRGKGFTEAFF
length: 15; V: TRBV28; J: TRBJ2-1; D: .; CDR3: CASSLGGTPYNEQFF
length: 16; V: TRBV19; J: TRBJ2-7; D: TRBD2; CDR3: CASSISGLAGTYEQYF
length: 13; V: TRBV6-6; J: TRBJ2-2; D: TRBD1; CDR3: CASKGALTGELFF